This T cell receptor beta chain is from a study of T cell responses to AZD1222 COVID-19 vaccine. About the study: Second-dose recipients at about 4 or about 12 weeks were treated as one pooled group. Study-wide findings and caveats: Reports indicate that nearly half of spike-specific TCRs are directed at unmutated variant regions. The number of AZD1222 recipients seropositive at baseline was only 6 or 7. Donors, mostly white British, included more females; clonal diversity was possibly underestimated.

This table comes from immunoSEQ multiplex PCR, and its TCRdb copy is limited to in-frame clones, with some not included. The sample holds about 90,000 clones; 65% to 90% are singletons and the top ten take about 7.5%. Concerning this clone: Its target is unknown.

Sequences were derived from peripheral blood, sampled on day 0 of AZD1222 vaccination. This TCR was recovered from an adult in good health.

The CDR3 coding sequence is TGTGCCAGCAGTATATCTAATCCGGGACGGCGAGCCTATGGCTACACCTTC. Translation: CASSISNPGRRAYGYTF. The chain joins TRBV28 to TRBJ1-2, with a possible D match to TRBD1 (5 bases). The germline V and J ends were trimmed by 5 bases and 4 bases, with 23 bases remaining between them. CDR3 size: 17 residues. Germline V gives CDR1 MDHEN, CDR2 SYDVKM.